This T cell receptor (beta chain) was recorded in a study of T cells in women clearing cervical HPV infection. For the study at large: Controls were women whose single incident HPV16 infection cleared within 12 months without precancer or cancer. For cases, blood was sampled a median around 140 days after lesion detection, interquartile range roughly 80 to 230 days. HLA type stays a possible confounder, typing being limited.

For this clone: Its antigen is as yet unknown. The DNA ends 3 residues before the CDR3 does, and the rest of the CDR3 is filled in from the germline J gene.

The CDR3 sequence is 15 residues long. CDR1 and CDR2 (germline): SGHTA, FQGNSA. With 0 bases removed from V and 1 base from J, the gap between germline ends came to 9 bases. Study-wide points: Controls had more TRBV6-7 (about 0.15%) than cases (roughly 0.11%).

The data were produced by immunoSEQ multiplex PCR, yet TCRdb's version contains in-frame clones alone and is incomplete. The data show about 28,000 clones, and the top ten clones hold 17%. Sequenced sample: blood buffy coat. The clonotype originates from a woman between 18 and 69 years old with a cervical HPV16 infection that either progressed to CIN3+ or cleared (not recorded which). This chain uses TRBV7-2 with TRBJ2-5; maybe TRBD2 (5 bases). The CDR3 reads CASSLALRVQETQYF. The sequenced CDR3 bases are TGTGCCAGCAGCTTAGCATTGCGGGTCCAAGAGACC.